This entry lists 3 T cell receptor beta chains sequenced from one sample in a study of blood T cells in healthy people across ages. Primers used in a second PCR of about 6 to 11 cycles were a sample-barcoded 5' primer and a J-beta primer mix. MiXCR was run by TCRdb on the 5' RACE reads, yielding one entry per CDR3 protein. The sample lists approximately 800,000 distinct CDR3 sequences, approximately 53% occurring once. Sequencing was performed on blood. Receptor source: a man between 35 and 55 years old in good health.

The chain joins TRBV4-2 to TRBJ1-2; D is possibly TRBD1 (6 bases). V was clipped by 1 base and J by 0 bases, with 9 bases between them. The CDR3 spans 15 residues. The germline V gene encodes CDR1 LGHNA and CDR2 YNFKEQ. The CDR3 region has the DNA TGTGCCAGCAGCCAAGGGACAGAAACTAACTATGGCTACACCTTC. Protein product: CASSQGTETNYGYTF.

The chain joins TRBV9 to TRBJ1-6, with D unclear. This CDR3 spans 15 amino acids. Trimming shortened V by 1 base and J by 6 bases, and 11 bases separated the two germline ends. The V gene's germline CDR1 is SGDLS and CDR2 YYNGEE. CDR3 sequence reads: CASSVFEGINSPLHF. CDR3 DNA: TGTGCCAGCAGCGTATTTGAGGGAATTAATTCACCCCTCCACTTT.

Only a few counts were recorded for this clonotype. This chain joins TRBV4-1 and TRBJ1-2, with TRBD1 as a possible D gene (5 bases). V was pared by 5 bases and J by 8 bases, with 12 bases between. This CDR3 comprises 12 residues. Per germline, CDR1 MGHRA and CDR2 YSYEKL. The CDR3 spells CASSYGTRGYTF. DNA of the CDR3: TGCGCCAGCAGCTACGGGACTCGCGGCTACACCTTC.